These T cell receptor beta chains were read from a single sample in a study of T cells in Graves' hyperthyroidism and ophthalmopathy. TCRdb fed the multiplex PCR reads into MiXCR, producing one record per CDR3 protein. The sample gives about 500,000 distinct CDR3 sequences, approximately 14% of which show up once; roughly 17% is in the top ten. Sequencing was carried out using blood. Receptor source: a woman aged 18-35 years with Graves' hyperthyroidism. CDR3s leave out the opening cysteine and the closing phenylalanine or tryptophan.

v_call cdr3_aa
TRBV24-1 ATSEANSGANVLT
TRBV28 ASTKPGQDNEQY
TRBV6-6 ASSYGREGTQY
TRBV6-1 ASSSLRVAGGPVPYNEQF
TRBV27 ASSTRRGVYYGYT
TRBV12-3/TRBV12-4 ASSQRTGRRVRAEAF
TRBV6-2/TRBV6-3 ASSSGRAVNEQF
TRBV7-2 ASSLGLGTSTDTQY
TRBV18 ASSPTTDTQY
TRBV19 ASSIGTGRYGYT
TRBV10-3 AIPGSSYNEQF
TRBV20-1 SARHNGLIYEQY
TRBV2 ASSGAWRGSSGANVLT
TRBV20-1 SASEGEDYGYT
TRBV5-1 ASSPGVDEKLF
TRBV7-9 ASSLGASSNTEAF
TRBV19 ASSIDEGTRISTEAF
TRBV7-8 ASSPVVWGGSEKLF
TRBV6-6 ASSYLRTNYGYT
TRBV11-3 ASSLTADTQY
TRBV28 ASRDSELF
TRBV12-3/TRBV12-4 ASSRQDLQGYT
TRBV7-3 ASSLTGLGRAYGYT
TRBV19 ASSPLPGQSYEQY
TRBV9 ASSMTGELF
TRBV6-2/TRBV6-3 ASSSGTRSTEAF
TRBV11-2 ASSLTGGPNYGYT
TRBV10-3 AIKGTSGTDTQY
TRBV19 ASSTQRTDTQY
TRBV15 ATFDIQGMEETQY
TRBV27 ASLAEEVMGYT
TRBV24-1 ATSDRQGRGEAF
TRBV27 ASSLAWARPRANEQF